The clone carrying this TCR beta chain appeared a single time. The antigen remains unidentified. The data originate from a study of shared clonotypes between healthy human individuals. Study in general: Each donor had three CD4 naive, three CD4 memory, two CD8 naive and one CD8 memory plate. Regarding the study as a whole: An expected dependence of interdonor clonotype sharing on sequencing depth was noted. In contrast to clonotypes shared by all four donors, non-shared clonotypes had lower generation probabilities.

Libraries were prepared by immunoSEQ multiplex PCR; TCRdb keeps only in-frame clonotypes and omits some of them. This table has about 2.4 million clones, 90% to 95% appearing once. This CDR3 has 16 amino acids. Germline V gives CDR1 SGHNT, CDR2 YENEEA. V lost 1 base and J 5 bases, leaving 17 bases between the germline ends. The sample consisted of naive CD4+ T cells sorted from blood. Subset described: CD45RA+ positively selected. The TCR comes from a man between 18 and 35 years old in good health. This chain connects TRBV11-3 to TRBJ2-5, with D maybe TRBD1 (7 bases). The CDR3 here is CASSLGDRDSGETQYF. The CDR3 region has the DNA TGTGCCAGCAGCTTAGGAGACAGGGACTCGGGGGAGACCCAGTACTTC.